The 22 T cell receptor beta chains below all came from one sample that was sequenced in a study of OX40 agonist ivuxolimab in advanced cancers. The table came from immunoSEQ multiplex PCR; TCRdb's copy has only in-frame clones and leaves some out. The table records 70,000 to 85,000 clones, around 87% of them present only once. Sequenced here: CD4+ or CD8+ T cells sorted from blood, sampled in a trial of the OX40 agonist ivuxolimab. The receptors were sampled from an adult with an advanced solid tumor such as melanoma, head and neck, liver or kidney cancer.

The CDR3 reads CASSLERTGAYGYTF. The DNA of the CDR3 is TGCGCCAGCAGCTTGGAACGGACAGGGGCCTATGGCTACACCTTC. The chain carries TRBV5-1 and TRBJ1-2; 9 bases align to TRBD1. The trim removed 0 bases at V and 4 bases at J, leaving 4 bases unmatched. The CDR3 spans 15 residues. The germline CDR1 and CDR2 sequences are SGHRS and YFSETQ. Full variable domain (missing parts from reference TRBV5-1 and TRBJ1-2): KAGVTQTPRYLIKTRGQQVTLSCSPISGHRSVSWYQQTPGQGLQFLFEYFSETQRNKGNFPGRFSGRQFSNSRSEMNVSTLELGDSALYLCASSLERTGAYGYTFGSGTRLTVV.

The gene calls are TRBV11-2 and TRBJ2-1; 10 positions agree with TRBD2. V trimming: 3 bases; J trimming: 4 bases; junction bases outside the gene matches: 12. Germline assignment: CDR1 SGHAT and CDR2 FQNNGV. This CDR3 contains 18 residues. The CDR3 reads CASSFRTSGSGGYNEQFF. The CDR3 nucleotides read TGTGCCAGCAGCTTTAGGACTAGCGGATCCGGCGGGTACAATGAGCAGTTCTTC.

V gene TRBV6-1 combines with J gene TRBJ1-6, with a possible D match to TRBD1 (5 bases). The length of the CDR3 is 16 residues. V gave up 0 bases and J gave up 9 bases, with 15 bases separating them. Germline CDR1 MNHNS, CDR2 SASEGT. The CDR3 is CASSEAGGGLGSPLHF. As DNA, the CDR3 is TGTGCCAGCAGTGAAGCGGGGGGTGGTTTGGGTTCACCCCTCCACTTT.

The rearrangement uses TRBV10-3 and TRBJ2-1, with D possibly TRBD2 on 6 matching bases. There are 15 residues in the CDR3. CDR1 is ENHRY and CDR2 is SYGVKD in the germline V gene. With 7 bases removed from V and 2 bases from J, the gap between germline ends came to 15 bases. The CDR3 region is CAINAERAAYNEQFF. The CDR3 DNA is TGTGCCATCAACGCGGAGCGGGCAGCCTACAATGAGCAGTTCTTC.

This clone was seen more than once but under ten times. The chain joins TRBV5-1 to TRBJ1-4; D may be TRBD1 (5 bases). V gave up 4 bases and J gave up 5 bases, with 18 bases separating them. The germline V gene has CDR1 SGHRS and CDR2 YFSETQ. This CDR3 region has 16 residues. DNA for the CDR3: TGCGCCAGCAGCCGATCCGGGATGGGGGAGAATGAAAAACTGTTTTTT. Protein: CASSRSGMGENEKLFF.

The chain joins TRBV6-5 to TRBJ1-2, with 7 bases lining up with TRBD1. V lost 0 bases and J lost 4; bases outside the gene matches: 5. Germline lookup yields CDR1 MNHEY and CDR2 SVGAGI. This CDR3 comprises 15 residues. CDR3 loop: CASSYSTGNTYGYTF. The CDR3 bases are TGTGCCAGCAGTTACTCGACAGGGAATACCTATGGCTACACCTTC.

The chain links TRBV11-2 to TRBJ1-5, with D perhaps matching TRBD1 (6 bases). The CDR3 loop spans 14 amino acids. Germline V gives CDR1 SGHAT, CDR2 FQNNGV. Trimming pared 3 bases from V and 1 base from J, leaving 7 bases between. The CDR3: CASSFGGSNQPQHF. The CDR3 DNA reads TGTGCCAGCAGCTTTGGGGGCAGCAATCAGCCCCAGCATTTT.

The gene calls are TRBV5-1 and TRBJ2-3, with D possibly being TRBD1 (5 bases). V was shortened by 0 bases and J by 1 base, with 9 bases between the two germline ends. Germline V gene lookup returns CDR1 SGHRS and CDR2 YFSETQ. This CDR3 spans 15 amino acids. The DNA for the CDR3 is TGCGCCAGCAGCTTGGCCGCGACAGGCACAGATACGCAGTATTTT. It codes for CASSLAATGTDTQYF.

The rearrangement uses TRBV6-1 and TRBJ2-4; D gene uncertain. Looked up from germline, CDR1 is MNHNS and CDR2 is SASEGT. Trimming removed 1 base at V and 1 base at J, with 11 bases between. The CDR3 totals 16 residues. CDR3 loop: CASSEETHGAKNIQYF. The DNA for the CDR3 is TGTGCCAGCAGTGAAGAAACCCATGGGGCCAAAAACATTCAGTACTTC.

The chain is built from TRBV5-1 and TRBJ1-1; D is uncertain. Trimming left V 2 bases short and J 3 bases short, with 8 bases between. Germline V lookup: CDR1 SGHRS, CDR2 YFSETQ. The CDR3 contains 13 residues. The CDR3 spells CASSFSSDTEAFF. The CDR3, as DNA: TGCGCCAGCAGCTTCTCATCTGACACTGAAGCTTTCTTT.

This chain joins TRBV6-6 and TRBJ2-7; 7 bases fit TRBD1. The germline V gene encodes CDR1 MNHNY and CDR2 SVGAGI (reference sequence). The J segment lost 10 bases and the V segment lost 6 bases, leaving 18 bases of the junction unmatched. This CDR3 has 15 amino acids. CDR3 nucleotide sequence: TGTGCCAGCAGCTCAGCCCAAGGACAGGCCACAGAACAGTACTTC. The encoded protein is CASSSAQGQATEQYF.

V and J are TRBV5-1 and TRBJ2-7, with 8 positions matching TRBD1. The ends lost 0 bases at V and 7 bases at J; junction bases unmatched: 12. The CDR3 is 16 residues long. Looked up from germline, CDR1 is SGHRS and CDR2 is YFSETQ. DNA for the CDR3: TGCGCCAGCAGCTTGGATGCCCGGCAGGGGGCGAGAGAGCAGTACTTC. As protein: CASSLDARQGAREQYF.

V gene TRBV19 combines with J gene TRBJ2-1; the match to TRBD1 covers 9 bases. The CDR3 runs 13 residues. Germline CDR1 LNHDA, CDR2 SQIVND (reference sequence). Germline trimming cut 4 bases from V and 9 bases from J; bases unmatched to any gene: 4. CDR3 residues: CASSSTGGSEQFF. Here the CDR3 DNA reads TGTGCCAGTAGTAGTACAGGGGGCAGTGAGCAGTTCTTC.

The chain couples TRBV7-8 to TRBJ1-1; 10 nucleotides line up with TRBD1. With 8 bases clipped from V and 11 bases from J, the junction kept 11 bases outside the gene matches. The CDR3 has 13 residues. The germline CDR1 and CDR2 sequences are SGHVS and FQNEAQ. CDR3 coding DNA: TGTGCCAGCGGAAATACCGGGACAGGGGCGGCTTTCTTT. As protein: CASGNTGTGAAFF.

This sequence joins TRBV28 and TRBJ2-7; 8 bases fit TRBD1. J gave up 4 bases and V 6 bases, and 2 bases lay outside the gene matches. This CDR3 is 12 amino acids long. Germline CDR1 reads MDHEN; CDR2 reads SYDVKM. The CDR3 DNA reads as TGTGCCAGCAGGGGACAGGTTTACGAGCAGTACTTC. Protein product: CASRGQVYEQYF.

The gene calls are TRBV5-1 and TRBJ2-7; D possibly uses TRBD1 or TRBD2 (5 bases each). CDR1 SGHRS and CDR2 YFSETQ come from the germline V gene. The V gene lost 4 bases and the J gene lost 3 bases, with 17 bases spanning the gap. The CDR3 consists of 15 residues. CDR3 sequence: CASSLTPGRNYEQYF. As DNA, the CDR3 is TGCGCCAGCAGCCTAACTCCGGGACGGAACTACGAGCAGTACTTC. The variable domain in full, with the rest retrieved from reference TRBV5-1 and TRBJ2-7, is KAGVTQTPRYLIKTRGQQVTLSCSPISGHRSVSWYQQTPGQGLQFLFEYFSETQRNKGNFPGRFSGRQFSNSRSEMNVSTLELGDSALYLCASSLTPGRNYEQYFGPGTRLTVT.

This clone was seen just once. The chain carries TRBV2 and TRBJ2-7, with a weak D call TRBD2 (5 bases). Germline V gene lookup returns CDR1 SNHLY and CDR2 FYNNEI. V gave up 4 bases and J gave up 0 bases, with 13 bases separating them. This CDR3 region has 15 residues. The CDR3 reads CASSGSGFPSYEQYF. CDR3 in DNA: TGTGCCAGCAGTGGGAGCGGTTTCCCCTCCTACGAGCAGTACTTC.

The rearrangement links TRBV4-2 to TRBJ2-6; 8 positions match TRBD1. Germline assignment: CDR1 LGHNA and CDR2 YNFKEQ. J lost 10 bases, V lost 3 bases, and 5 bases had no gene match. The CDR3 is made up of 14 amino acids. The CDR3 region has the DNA TGTGCCAGCAGCCAGTGGGACAGGTCAAACGTCCTGACTTTC. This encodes CASSQWDRSNVLTF.

The CDR3 spells CASSPDIVEGFEAFF. DNA of the CDR3: TGTGCCAGCAGCCCCGATATCGTAGAAGGTTTTGAAGCTTTCTTT. The chain links TRBV7-3 to TRBJ1-1; D is undetermined. Trimming cost V 5 bases and J 7 bases, with 20 bases left between them. This CDR3 spans 15 amino acids. Germline CDR1 SGHTA, CDR2 FQGTGA.

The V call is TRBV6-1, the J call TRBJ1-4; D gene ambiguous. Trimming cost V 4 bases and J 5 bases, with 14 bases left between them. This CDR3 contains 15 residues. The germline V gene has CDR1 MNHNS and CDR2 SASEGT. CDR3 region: CASSGAGSTNEKLFF. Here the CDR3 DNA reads TGTGCCAGCAGTGGCGCCGGGAGCACAAATGAAAAACTGTTTTTT.

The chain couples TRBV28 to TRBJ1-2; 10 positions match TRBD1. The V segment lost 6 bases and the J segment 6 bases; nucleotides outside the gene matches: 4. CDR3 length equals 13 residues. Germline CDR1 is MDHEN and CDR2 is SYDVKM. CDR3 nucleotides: TGTGCCAGCAGCCTCGGGACAGGGGATGGCTACACCTTC. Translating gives CASSLGTGDGYTF.

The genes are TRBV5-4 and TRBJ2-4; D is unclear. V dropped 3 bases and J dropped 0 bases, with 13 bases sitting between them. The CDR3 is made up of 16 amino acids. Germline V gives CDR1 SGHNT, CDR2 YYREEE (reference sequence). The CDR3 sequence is CASSSGGSLAKNIQYF. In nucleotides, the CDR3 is TGTGCCAGCAGCTCGGGCGGCAGCCTAGCCAAAAACATTCAGTACTTC.